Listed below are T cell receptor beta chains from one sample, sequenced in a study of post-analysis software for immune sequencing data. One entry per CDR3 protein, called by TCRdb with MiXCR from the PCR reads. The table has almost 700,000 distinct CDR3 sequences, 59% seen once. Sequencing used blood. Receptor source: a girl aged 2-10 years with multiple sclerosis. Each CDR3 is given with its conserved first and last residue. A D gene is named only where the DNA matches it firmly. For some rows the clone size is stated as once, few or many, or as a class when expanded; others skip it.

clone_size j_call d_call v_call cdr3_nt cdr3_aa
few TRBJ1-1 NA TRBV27 TGTGCCAGCAGTAGCTGGGTTCGGGGAGTCACTGAAGCTTTCTTT CASSSWVRGVTEAFF
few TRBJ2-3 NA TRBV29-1 TGCAGCGTTGACGGCCTCATCCTGGCAGATACGCAGTATTTT CSVDGLILADTQYF
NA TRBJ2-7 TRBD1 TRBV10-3 TGTGCCATCAGTATCGGACAGGCATACGAGCAGTACTTC CAISIGQAYEQYF
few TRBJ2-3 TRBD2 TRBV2 TGTGCCAGCAGTGTTCCCGGGAGGAGGGTTACAGATACGCAGTATTTT CASSVPGRRVTDTQYF
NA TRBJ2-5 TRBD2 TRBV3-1 TGTGCCAGCAGCTCTAGCGGGGCGACGGAGACCCAGTACTTC CASSSSGATETQYF
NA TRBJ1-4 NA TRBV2 TGTGCCAGCCGGGGGAAGTCTCTGTTTTTT CASRGKSLFF
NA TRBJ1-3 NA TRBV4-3 TGCGCCAGCAGCCAAGAGGGGTGGAACTCTGGAAACACCATATATTTT CASSQEGWNSGNTIYF
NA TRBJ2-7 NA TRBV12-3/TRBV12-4 TGTGCCAGCAGTTTAAAGCGGGGACAAGAGACAGGGGTCGAGCAGTACTTC CASSLKRGQETGVEQYF
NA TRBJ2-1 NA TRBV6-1 TGTGCCAGCAGGAGGGGAGGAGTCAATGAGCAGTTCTTC CASRRGGVNEQFF
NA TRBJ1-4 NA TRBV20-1 TGCAGTGCTAGAGATGGGAGGGGTACAGGGAAACTGTTTTTT CSARDGRGTGKLFF
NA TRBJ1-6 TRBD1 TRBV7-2 TGTGCCAGCAGCCCGACAGGGAGAGAGTCACCCCTCCACTTT CASSPTGRESPLHF
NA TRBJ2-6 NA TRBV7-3 TGTGCCAGTAACAGGGATTCCGACGTCCTGACTTTC CASNRDSDVLTF
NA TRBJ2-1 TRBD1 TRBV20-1 TGCAGTGCTAGAGATGTGGACAGGGCAGCCTACAATGAGCAGTTCTTC CSARDVDRAAYNEQFF
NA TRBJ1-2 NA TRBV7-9 TGTGCCAGCAGTTTAACGGCAGCGTTTAACTATGGCTACACCTTC CASSLTAAFNYGYTF
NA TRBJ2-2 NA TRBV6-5 TGTGCCAGCAGTTACTCTACGCCAGCGGGGAACACCGGGGAGCTGTTTTTT CASSYSTPAGNTGELFF
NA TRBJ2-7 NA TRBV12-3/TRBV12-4 TGTGCCAGCAGTTTAAGTGTGGACGAGCAGTACTTC CASSLSVDEQYF
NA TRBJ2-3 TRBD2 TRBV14 TGTGCCAGCAGCCCGCCAAAACTCGTCGGGACTAGCGGAGACACAGATACGCAGTATTTT CASSPPKLVGTSGDTDTQYF
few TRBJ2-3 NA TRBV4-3 TGCGCCAGCAGCCAAGGTCTCATGGGGTTCACAGATACGCAGTATTTT CASSQGLMGFTDTQYF
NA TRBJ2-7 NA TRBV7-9 TGTGCCAGCAGCTTCTCGGGGGACAGAGGGGAGCAGTACTTC CASSFSGDRGEQYF
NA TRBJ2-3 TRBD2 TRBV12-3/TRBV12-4 TGTGCCAGCACCCCCGGGCGGGGGGGAACAGATACGCAGTATTTT CASTPGRGGTDTQYF
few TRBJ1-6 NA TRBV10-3 TGTGCCATCAGTGGGGGGTCGGCTAATTCACCCCTCCACTTT CAISGGSANSPLHF
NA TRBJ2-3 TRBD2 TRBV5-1 TGCGCCAGCAACTCCGGACTAGCGGGAGGAGGGGAAGATACGCAGTATTTT CASNSGLAGGGEDTQYF
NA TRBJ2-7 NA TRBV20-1 TGCAGTGCTAGAGATAGGACCAGCTACGAGCAGTACTTC CSARDRTSYEQYF
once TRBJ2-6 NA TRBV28 TGTGCCAGCAGTCCTTTCTCCGGCTTGGGAGGGGCCAACGTCCTGACTTTC CASSPFSGLGGANVLTF
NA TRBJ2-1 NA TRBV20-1 TGCAGCGCCAGACAGAGCTCCTACAATGAGCAGTTCTTC CSARQSSYNEQFF
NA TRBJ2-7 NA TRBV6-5 TGTGCCAGCAGTTACGGCCAGGGGGGATCTTACGAGCAGTACTTC CASSYGQGGSYEQYF